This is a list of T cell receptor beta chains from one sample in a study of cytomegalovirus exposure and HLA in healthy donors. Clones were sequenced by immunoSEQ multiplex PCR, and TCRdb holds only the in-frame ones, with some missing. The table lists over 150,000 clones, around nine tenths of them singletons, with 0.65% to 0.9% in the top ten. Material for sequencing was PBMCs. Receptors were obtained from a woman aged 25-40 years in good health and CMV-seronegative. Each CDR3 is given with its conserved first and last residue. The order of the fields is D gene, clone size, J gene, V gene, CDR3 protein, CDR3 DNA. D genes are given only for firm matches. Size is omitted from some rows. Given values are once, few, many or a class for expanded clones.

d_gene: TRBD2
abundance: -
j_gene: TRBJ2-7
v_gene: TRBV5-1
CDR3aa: CASSFGTKALGEQYF
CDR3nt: TGCGCCAGCAGCTTCGGGACTAAAGCCCTGGGCGAGCAGTACTTC

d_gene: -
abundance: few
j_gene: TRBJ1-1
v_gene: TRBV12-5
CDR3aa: CASGSVVGQNTEAFF
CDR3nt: TGTGCTAGTGGTTCCGTCGTGGGCCAAAACACTGAAGCTTTCTTT

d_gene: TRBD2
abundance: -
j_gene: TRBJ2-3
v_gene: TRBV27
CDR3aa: CASSLRREVLEDTQYF
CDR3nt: TGTGCCAGCAGTTTAAGGCGGGAGGTTTTAGAAGATACGCAGTATTTT

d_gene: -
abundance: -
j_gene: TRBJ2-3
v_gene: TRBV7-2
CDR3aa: CASSSPAGLPADTQYF
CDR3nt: TGTGCCAGCAGCTCCCCCGCCGGACTCCCAGCGGATACGCAGTATTTT

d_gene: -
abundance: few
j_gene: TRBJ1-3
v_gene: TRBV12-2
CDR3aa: CAGGGRISGNTIYF
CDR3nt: TGTGCAGGCGGGGGAAGAATCTCTGGAAACACCATATATTTT

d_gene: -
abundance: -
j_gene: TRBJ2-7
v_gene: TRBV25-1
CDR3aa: CASSATTQYEQYF
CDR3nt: TGTGCCAGCAGTGCGACTACCCAATACGAGCAGTACTTC

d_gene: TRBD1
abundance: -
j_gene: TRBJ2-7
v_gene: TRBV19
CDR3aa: CASSIMAGGEQYF
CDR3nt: TGTGCCAGTAGTATAATGGCAGGGGGTGAGCAGTACTTC

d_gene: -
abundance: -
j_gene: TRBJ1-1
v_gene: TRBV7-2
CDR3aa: CASSLGGRLNTEAFF
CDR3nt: TGTGCCAGCAGCTTAGGGGGGCGCCTGAACACTGAAGCTTTCTTT

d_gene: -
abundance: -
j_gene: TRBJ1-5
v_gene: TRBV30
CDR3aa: CAWSLQTGGPQPQHF
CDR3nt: TGTGCCTGGAGCCTTCAAACGGGGGGGCCTCAGCCCCAGCATTTT

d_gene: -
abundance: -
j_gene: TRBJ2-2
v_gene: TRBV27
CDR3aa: CASSFSGNTGELFF
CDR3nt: TGTGCCAGCAGTTTTTCGGGGAACACCGGGGAGCTGTTTTTT

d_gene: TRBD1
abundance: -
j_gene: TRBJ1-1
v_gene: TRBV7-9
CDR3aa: CASSDQGGLDTEAFF
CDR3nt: TGTGCCAGCAGCGATCAGGGGGGACTGGACACTGAAGCTTTCTTT

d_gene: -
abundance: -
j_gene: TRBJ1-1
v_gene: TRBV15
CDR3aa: CATSSRQWGTEAFF
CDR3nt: TGTGCCACCAGCAGCCGACAGTGGGGAACTGAAGCTTTCTTT

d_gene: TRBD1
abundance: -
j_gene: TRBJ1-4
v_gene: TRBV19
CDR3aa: CASSIVIRDRDIGNEKLFF
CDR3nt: TGTGCCAGTAGTATAGTCATCCGGGACAGGGACATCGGAAATGAAAAACTGTTTTTT

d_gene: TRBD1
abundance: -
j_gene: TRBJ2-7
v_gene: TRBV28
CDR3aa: CATLRDRGYEQYF
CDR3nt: TGTGCCACCCTGAGGGACAGGGGGTACGAGCAGTACTTC

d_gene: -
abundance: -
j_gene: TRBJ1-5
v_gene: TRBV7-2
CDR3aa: CASSLATYQPQHF
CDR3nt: TGTGCCAGCAGCTTAGCAACTTATCAGCCCCAGCATTTT

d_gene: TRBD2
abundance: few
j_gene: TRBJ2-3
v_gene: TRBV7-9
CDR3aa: CASSLGASGGPDTQYF
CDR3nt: TGTGCCAGCAGCTTAGGGGCTAGCGGGGGCCCAGATACGCAGTATTTT

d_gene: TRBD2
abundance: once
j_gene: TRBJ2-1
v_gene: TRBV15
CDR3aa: CATSRGWSSGADNEQFF
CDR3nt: TGTGCCACCAGCAGAGGGTGGTCTAGCGGGGCGGACAATGAGCAGTTCTTC

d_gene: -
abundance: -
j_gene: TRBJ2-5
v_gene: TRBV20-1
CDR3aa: CSAPFTSAQYF
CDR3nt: TGCAGTGCCCCTTTTACGAGCGCCCAGTACTTC

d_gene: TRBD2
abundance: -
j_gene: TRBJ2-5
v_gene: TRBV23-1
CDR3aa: CASIGGGRARETQYF
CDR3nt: TGCGCCAGCATCGGGGGGGGCAGGGCGAGGGAGACCCAGTACTTC

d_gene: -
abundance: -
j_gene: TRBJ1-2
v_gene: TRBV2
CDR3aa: CASSTAWTDHYGYTF
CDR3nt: TGTGCCAGCAGCACTGCCTGGACAGACCACTATGGCTACACCTTC

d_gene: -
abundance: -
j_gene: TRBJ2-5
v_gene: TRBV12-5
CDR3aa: CASGLQETQYF
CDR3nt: TGTGCTAGTGGTCTTCAAGAGACCCAGTACTTC

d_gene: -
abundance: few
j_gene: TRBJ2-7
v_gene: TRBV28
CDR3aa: CASRTTNYEQYF
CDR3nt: TGTGCCAGCAGGACGACAAACTACGAGCAGTACTTC

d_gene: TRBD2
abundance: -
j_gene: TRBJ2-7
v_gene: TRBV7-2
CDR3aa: CASSSQRGYEQYF
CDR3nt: TGTGCCAGCAGCTCTCAGCGGGGATACGAGCAGTACTTC

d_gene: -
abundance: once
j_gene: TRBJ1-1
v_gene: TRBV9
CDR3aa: CASSVDSGLRNTEAFF
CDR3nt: TGTGCCAGCAGCGTAGACAGCGGATTGAGAAACACTGAAGCTTTCTTT